This TCR beta chain was recovered during a study of tumor-infiltrating lymphocytes in oesophageal squamous cell carcinoma. TCRdb re-analysed the PCR reads in MiXCR, keeping a single row per CDR3 protein. The sample lists approximately 13,000 distinct CDR3 sequences; about half were seen once. The CDR3 totals 15 residues. J gave up 3 bases and V 6 bases, and 8 bases lay outside the gene matches. Germline V gene lookup returns CDR1 MDHEN and CDR2 SYDVKM. In this sample, this clonotype is medium-sized. The chain is built from TRBV28 and TRBJ2-7; 10 nucleotides match TRBD2. This receptor was obtained from a male donor with esophageal squamous cell carcinoma. The sample comprised blood. The CDR3: CASSFLGLADYEQYF. CDR3 nucleotides: TGTGCCAGCAGCTTTCTAGGACTAGCGGACTACGAGCAGTACTTC.